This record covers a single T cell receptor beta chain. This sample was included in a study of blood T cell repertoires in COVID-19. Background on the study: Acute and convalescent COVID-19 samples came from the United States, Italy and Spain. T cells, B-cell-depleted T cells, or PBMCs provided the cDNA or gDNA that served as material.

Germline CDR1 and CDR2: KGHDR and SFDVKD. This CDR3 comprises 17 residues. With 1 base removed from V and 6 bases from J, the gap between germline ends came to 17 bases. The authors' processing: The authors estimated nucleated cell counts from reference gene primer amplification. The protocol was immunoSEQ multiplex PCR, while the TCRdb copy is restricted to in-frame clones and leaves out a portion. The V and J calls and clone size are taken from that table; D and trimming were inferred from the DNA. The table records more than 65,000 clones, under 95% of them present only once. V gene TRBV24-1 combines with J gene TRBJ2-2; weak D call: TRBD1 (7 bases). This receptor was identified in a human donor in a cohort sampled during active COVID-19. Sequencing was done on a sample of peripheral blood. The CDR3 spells CATSDLWAQGGAGELFF. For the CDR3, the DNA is TGTGCCACCAGTGATTTATGGGCCCAGGGGGGTGCCGGGGAGCTGTTTTTT.